The 29 T cell receptor beta chains reported below all come from one sample, sequenced in a study of response to subunit inactivated influenza vaccine. TCRdb reanalysed the RT-PCR reads using MiXCR and keeps one entry per CDR3 protein. Here the sample spans hundreds of thousands of distinct CDR3 sequences, 11% being singletons. Separately, the same data were catalogued under a study of T cells expressing NK-cell markers. That study reports: The authors generated TCR beta cDNA through 5'RACE template switching with UMIs.

The material was PBMCs from blood, obtained on the day of vaccination. The receptors here all came from a man aged 50-59 years who received an inactivated influenza vaccine.

The table lists this clonotype with many counts. V usage is TRBV11-2 and J usage is TRBJ2-1, with TRBD1 as a possible D gene (5 bases). Between the trimmed V and J ends, which lost 7 bases and 8 bases, there was a span of 27 bases. Germline CDR1 reads SGHAT; CDR2 reads FQNNGV. This CDR3 contains 17 residues. DNA of the CDR3: TGTGCCAGCACCTATCCCCTGGTGGGGCTTAGGCTTGATGAGCAGTTCTTC. Translating it yields CASTYPLVGLRLDEQFF.

This sequence joins TRBV6-5 and TRBJ1-4; no clear D. Germline CDR1 is MNHEY and CDR2 is SVGAGI. This CDR3 has 14 amino acids. Trimming removed 0 bases from V and 6 bases from J, with 8 bases in between. The CDR3 region is CASSYSMPDEKLFF. The CDR3 region has the DNA TGTGCCAGCAGTTACTCGATGCCCGATGAAAAACTGTTTTTT.

The chain combines TRBV20-1 with TRBJ2-2; D is unclear. V dropped 1 base and J dropped 5 bases, with 5 bases sitting between them. This CDR3 is built from 12 residues. Looked up from germline, CDR1 is DFQATT and CDR2 is SNEGSKA (reference sequence). CDR3 in DNA: TGCAGTGCTAGAGCCGCAACCGGGGAGCTGTTTTTT. Protein product: CSARAATGELFF.

With regard to this clonotype: This clone may be a read error of a much larger clone one base away. The V and J genes are TRBV12-3 or TRBV12-4 and TRBJ1-1; 10 bases agree with TRBD1. Losses at the gene ends were 3 bases for V and 5 bases for J; bases not matched to a gene: 3. The CDR3 length is 14 residues. Here the CDR3 reads CASSLTGGKTEAFF. The CDR3 bases are TGTGCCAGCAGTTTGACAGGGGGCAAGACTGAAGCTTTCTTT.

V gene TRBV6-1 combines with J gene TRBJ1-6; D may be TRBD1 (6 bases). The CDR3 is made up of 13 amino acids. Trimming stripped 8 bases from V and 8 bases from J, with 13 bases between. Germline lookup yields CDR1 MNHNS and CDR2 SASEGT. The CDR3 nucleotides read TGTGCCAGCCGGGAACAGGGCGATTCACCCCTCCACTTT. Protein product: CASREQGDSPLHF.

This chain connects TRBV20-1 to TRBJ1-1, with D possibly being TRBD1 (5 bases). The CDR3 has 12 residues. Germline-derived CDR1 and CDR2 are DFQATT and SNEGSKA (reference sequence). Trimming left V 5 bases short and J 3 bases short, with 10 bases between. CDR3 nucleotide sequence: TGCAGTGCTGCGCAGGGTTACACTGAAGCTTTCTTT. This encodes CSAAQGYTEAFF.

This clonotype occurred a few times. This chain uses TRBV10-2 with TRBJ2-7; no clear D. Trimming shortened V by 8 bases and J by 4 bases, and 12 bases separated the two germline ends. CDR1 is WSHSY and CDR2 is SAAADI in the germline V gene. The CDR3 covers 12 residues. CDR3 bases: TGCGCCAGCGGATCGCCGCCTTACGAGCAGTACTTC. It codes for CASGSPPYEQYF.

This clonotype was seen a few times. The chain couples TRBV12-3 or TRBV12-4 to TRBJ1-5, with D perhaps TRBD1 (6 bases). The CDR3 runs 14 residues. V was trimmed by 3 bases and J by 6 bases, leaving 12 bases between them. The CDR3 DNA is TGTGCCAGCAGTTTGGGGGGCCCCGGTCAGCCCCAGCATTTT. Its translation is CASSLGGPGQPQHF.

This clonotype has more than one count but fewer than ten. This chain links TRBV2 with TRBJ2-7; no firm D call. The CDR3 has 14 amino acids. Deletions cut 1 base from V and 4 bases from J, with 11 bases between. CDR1 is SNHLY, CDR2 FYNNEI, per germline. The CDR3 sequence: CASSEVTALYEQYF. The CDR3 nucleotides are TGTGCCAGCAGTGAAGTGACTGCACTTTACGAGCAGTACTTC.

The J gene is TRBJ2-7, the V gene TRBV6-2 or TRBV6-3, with 8 bases aligning to TRBD2. The CDR3 consists of 14 residues. V gave up 6 bases and J gave up 5 bases; unmatched junction bases: 9. Germline V gene sequence: CDR1 MNHEY, CDR2 SVGEGT. The CDR3 bases are TGTGCCAGCAGGACCATCGGGGGGGCCCACGAGCAGTACTTC. Protein sequence: CASRTIGGAHEQYF.

The rearrangement links TRBV28 to TRBJ2-3; 7 bases are a match to TRBD1. The CDR3 totals 13 residues. Germline CDR1 MDHEN, CDR2 SYDVKM. CDR3 sequence (DNA): TGTGTCCTCCGGGACAGCGGCACAGATACGCAGTATTTT. Translating gives CVLRDSGTDTQYF.

The genes are TRBV3-1 and TRBJ2-7; TRBD2 aligns across 10 bases. J was trimmed by 0 bases and V by 4 bases; bases with no gene match: 6. The germline gives CDR1 LGHDT, CDR2 YNNKEL (reference sequence). CDR3 length: 16 residues. The CDR3 spells CASSLRGLAVSYEQYF. As DNA, the CDR3 is TGTGCCAGCAGCCTCCGCGGACTAGCGGTCTCCTACGAGCAGTACTTC.

The chain combines TRBV20-1 with TRBJ2-1; 10 bases map to TRBD2. J lost 7 bases, V lost 8 bases, and 8 bases had no gene match. This CDR3 is built from 13 residues. Germline-derived CDR1 and CDR2 are DFQATT and SNEGSKA (reference sequence). The DNA of the CDR3 is TGCAGTCACAGCGGGGGGGCCTTAAATGAGCAGTTCTTC. It codes for CSHSGGALNEQFF.

This clonotype was counted only a few times. V usage is TRBV20-1 and J usage is TRBJ2-5; tentative D call: TRBD2 (6 bases). V gave up 3 bases and J gave up 0 bases, with 11 bases separating them. Germline CDR1 and CDR2: DFQATT and SNEGSKA (reference sequence). The CDR3 has 14 amino acids. The CDR3 protein is CSASTGGDQETQYF. The CDR3 bases are TGCAGTGCTAGCACAGGCGGGGACCAAGAGACCCAGTACTTC.

This clonotype was counted ten times or more. This rearrangement joins TRBV5-1 to TRBJ2-3; TRBD1 matches 7 bases. Per germline, CDR1 SGHRS and CDR2 YFSETQ. Germline trimming cut 2 bases from V and 3 bases from J; bases unmatched to any gene: 3. The CDR3 extends over 14 amino acids. The CDR3 protein is CASSLDRETDTQYF. CDR3 bases: TGCGCCAGCAGCTTAGACAGGGAGACAGATACGCAGTATTTT.

In its sample, this clonotype was seen a few times. This sequence joins TRBV30 and TRBJ1-5, with D unclear. CDR3 length equals 13 residues. The V end was cut by 0 bases, the J end by 4 bases, with 7 bases between. The germline CDR1 and CDR2 sequences are GTSNPN and SVGIG (reference sequence). The CDR3 protein is CAWSVTVNQPQHF. The DNA of the CDR3 is TGTGCCTGGAGTGTGACGGTTAATCAGCCCCAGCATTTT. Supplemented by reference TRBV30 and TRBJ1-5, the full variable domain reads SQTIHQWPATLVQPVGSPLSLECTVEGTSNPNLYWYRQAAGRGLQLLFYSVGIGQISSEVPQNLSASRPQDRQFILSSKKLLLSDSGFYLCAWSVTVNQPQHFGDGTRLSIL.

The rearrangement uses TRBV7-9 and TRBJ2-1, with D perhaps TRBD2 (6 bases). Trimming removed 3 bases at V and 1 base at J, with 10 bases between. Germline CDR1 and CDR2: SEHNR and FQNEAQ (reference sequence). The CDR3 has 15 amino acids. The CDR3 spells CASSLGLLSYNEQFF. CDR3 nucleotide sequence: TGTGCCAGCAGCTTGGGACTTTTATCCTACAATGAGCAGTTCTTC.

The chain joins TRBV6-1 to TRBJ2-7; a weak D match, TRBD2 (6 bases). The CDR3 totals 14 residues. Germline assignment: CDR1 MNHNS and CDR2 SASEGT. Deletions cut 8 bases from V and 0 bases from J, with 14 bases between. The CDR3 coding sequence is TGTGCCAGCTCTCGGAGGGTCCCCTCCTACGAGCAGTACTTC. Amino acids: CASSRRVPSYEQYF.

V is TRBV4-3 and J is TRBJ2-6, with TRBD1 as a possible D gene (5 bases). V lost 4 bases, J lost 6 bases, and 10 bases lay in between. Germline CDR1 reads LGHNA; CDR2 reads YSLEER. The CDR3 has 14 amino acids. The CDR3 sequence: CASSPSGQANVLTF. The CDR3, as DNA: TGCGCCAGCAGCCCTTCCGGACAGGCCAACGTCCTGACTTTC.

This clonotype was observed at least ten times. The genes are TRBV20-1 and TRBJ2-3; the D gene is possibly TRBD2 (6 bases). V dropped 6 bases and J dropped 10 bases, with 17 bases sitting between them. Germline V lookup: CDR1 DFQATT, CDR2 SNEGSKA (reference sequence). This CDR3 has 12 residues. The CDR3 protein is CSANTGTFSQYF. The CDR3, as DNA: TGCAGTGCGAATACCGGGACTTTTTCGCAGTATTTT.

This clonotype was counted many times. The chain recombines TRBV9 with TRBJ2-5; D gene unclear. Trimming pared 4 bases from V and 5 bases from J, leaving 9 bases between. This CDR3 is 12 amino acids long. The germline gives CDR1 SGDLS, CDR2 YYNGEE. The DNA of the CDR3 is TGTGCCAGCAGCCGTCCTCGGGAGACCCAGTACTTC. Its protein product is CASSRPRETQYF.

The chain recombines TRBV27 with TRBJ2-7; 7 nucleotides line up with TRBD2. After removal of 4 bases from V and 0 bases from J, the junction contained 15 bases not matched to a gene. Germline CDR1 reads MNHEY; CDR2 reads SMNVEV (reference sequence). This CDR3 has 18 amino acids. CDR3 residues: CASSSSSPGRGVSYEQYF. CDR3 nucleotides: TGTGCCAGCAGTTCATCCTCCCCGGGACGGGGGGTCTCCTACGAGCAGTACTTC.

The rearrangement joins TRBV6-1 to TRBJ2-1, with 8 nucleotides matching TRBD1. CDR3 length: 14 amino acids. The J segment lost 6 bases and the V segment lost 4 bases, leaving 5 bases of the junction unmatched. Germline-derived CDR1 and CDR2 are MNHNS and SASEGT. The CDR3 sequence is CASSAWTGINEQFF. CDR3 DNA sequence: TGTGCCAGCAGTGCTTGGACAGGGATCAATGAGCAGTTCTTC.

The chain links TRBV15 to TRBJ2-3, with D perhaps TRBD2 (6 bases). Germline assignment: CDR1 LNHNV and CDR2 YYDKDF (reference sequence). CDR3 length: 15 amino acids. Trimming removed 5 bases from V and 2 bases from J, with 14 bases in between. The CDR3 sequence: CATSRNGGLTDTQYF. The CDR3 coding sequence is TGTGCCACCAGCCGAAACGGGGGACTCACAGATACGCAGTATTTT.

This clonotype has only a few counts. The chain combines TRBV19 with TRBJ2-2, with D hard to call. The CDR3 is 12 amino acids. V gave up 6 bases and J gave up 3 bases, with 5 bases separating them. Germline CDR1 and CDR2: LNHDA and SQIVND (reference sequence). For the CDR3, the DNA is TGTGCCAGTAGACAGTACACCGGGGAGCTGTTTTTT. Its translation: CASRQYTGELFF. The full variable domain, with the rest looked up from reference TRBV19 and TRBJ2-2, is DGGITQSPKYLFRKEGQNVTLSCEQNLNHDAMYWYRQDPGQGLRLIYYSQIVNDFQKGDIAEGYSVSREKKESFPLTVTSAQKNPTAFYLCASRQYTGELFFGEGSRLTVL.

In its sample, this clonotype was seen many times. V usage is TRBV7-2 and J usage is TRBJ2-2; D is unresolved. The CDR3 has 14 residues. Between the trimmed V and J ends, which lost 1 base and 5 bases, there was a span of 8 bases. CDR1 SGHTA and CDR2 FQGNSA come from the germline V gene. CDR3 region: CASSLGRSTGELFF. The CDR3 bases are TGTGCCAGCAGCTTAGGGCGCTCAACCGGGGAGCTGTTTTTT.

This clonotype has just a few counts. The chain recombines TRBV3-1 with TRBJ1-5, with unresolved D. The CDR3 totals 14 residues. Germline V CDR1 and CDR2: LGHDT, YNNKEL (reference sequence). The germline V and J ends were trimmed by 3 bases and 1 base, with 7 bases remaining between them. CDR3 amino acids: CASSQAESNQPQHF. The CDR3 DNA is TGTGCCAGCAGCCAGGCGGAAAGCAATCAGCCCCAGCATTTT.

This clonotype was recorded many times. The chain has TRBV5-1 and TRBJ2-7; 9 bases are shared with TRBD2. Trimming removed 3 bases from V and 3 bases from J; junction bases left unmatched: 4. CDR1 is SGHRS, CDR2 YFSETQ, per germline. CDR3 length equals 14 residues. CDR3 loop: CASSYASGNYEQYF. The DNA of the CDR3 is TGCGCCAGCAGCTACGCTAGCGGGAACTACGAGCAGTACTTC.

This clonotype has a handful of counts. The chain employs TRBV6-1 and TRBJ2-1; 8 bases match TRBD1. The CDR3 has 15 residues. CDR1 is MNHNS and CDR2 is SASEGT in the germline V gene. The V gene end was trimmed by 4 bases and the J gene end by 6 bases; junction bases not matched to a gene: 8. The DNA of the CDR3 is TGTGCCAGCAGTGTTGGACAGGGAGCTATCAATGAGCAGTTCTTC. Translated, it gives CASSVGQGAINEQFF.